The entry that follows covers one T cell receptor (beta chain) sequence. What this receptor recognizes is not known. No quality values exist for individual bases; no much larger clone is one base distant. The CDR3 regions of human TCRbeta chains were analyzed by immunosequencing. On the authors' methods: Repertoire TCRs were checked for matches against a reference library of SARS-CoV-2-specific TCRs that had been generated using the MIRA antigen-specificity platform. Breadth was defined as the fraction of unique TCRs that were SARS-CoV-2-associated. Depth was defined as the fraction of total T cells that were SARS-CoV-2-associated. Using the MIRA data, each spike-specific TCR was mapped to the spike region that the TCR reacts to and placed in a CD4 or CD8 class. Log10-transformed breadth and depth values were compared by one-way ANOVA with Sidak's multiple comparisons tests. TCRdb took over this immuneACCESS table, retaining in-frame rearrangements with V and J assigned. Such tables are incomplete; in checked studies, under half of the missing clones stem from an unresolved V gene, and the remainder is unexplained. The V and J calls and the clone size are those of that table, but D and trimming were determined from the DNA. The sample table records 100,000 to 150,000 clones; about 89% of these occur just once. The ten largest make up about 29% of the sample.

This entry belongs to a study of T cell responses to AZD1222 COVID-19 vaccine (TCRdb year 2021). Regarding the complete study: AZD1222 recipients with second doses at about 4 weeks or about 12 weeks were pooled, because spike-specific TCR depth and breadth did not differ between schedules. Trial participants were enrolled by age into 18-55, 56-69 and 70-plus year subgroups, with 148, 28 and 57 TCR-sequenced participants respectively. TCR sequencing covered about 230 trial participants: 207 given two doses of AZD1222 and 26 given two doses of MenACWY control vaccine.

Relative to germline, V is 2 bases shorter and J is 4 bases shorter, with 11 bases between their ends. CDR1 and CDR2 (SGHRS, YFSETQ) derive from the germline V gene. The CDR3 covers 14 residues, taking in both the cysteine and the phenylalanine. Only the CDR3 part of the read is kept: 42 bases, read in frame from the first base. The time point label here, explained by the study, means: baseline before first vaccination. Samples from vaccinated people were obtained from the UK trials COV001 and COV002, which included a single-blind randomized controlled phase 2/3 trial of AZD1222 (ChAdOx1 nCoV-19) in healthy adults. For TCRbeta chain sequencing, PBMC samples were collected from trial participants at day 0 and at day 28 after the second dose. What the authors observed across the whole study: Because no samples from the day 14 peak response were available, repertoires could be characterized only after the peak T cell response. Only six AZD1222 recipients were SARS-CoV-2 seropositive at baseline, limiting conclusions about previously exposed vaccinees. Vaccine-associated CD4 TCRs spanned the whole spike protein, with dominant responses in regions 160-218 and 743-854. The 56-69-year group was small, and its depth increase did not reach significance, likely because of low power. Participants were mostly white British, with more females than males. The authors suggested clonal diversity may have been underestimated. Spike-specific TCR breadth and depth rose significantly after two AZD1222 doses compared with day 0 and with MenACWY recipients. Epitopes outside the regions mutated in the B.1.351 and B.1.1.7 variants were reportedly recognized by nearly half of the unique spike-specific TCRs.

The chain is made from TRBV5-1 and TRBJ2-3; TRBD1 is perhaps the D gene, given 6 matching bases. This sequence originates from an adult in good health. This specimen consisted of peripheral blood, obtained on day 0 of AZD1222 vaccination. The CDR3 region: CASSFTGSADTQYF. At the DNA level, the sequence is TGCGCCAGCAGCTTTACAGGGAGCGCAGATACGCAGTATTTT.